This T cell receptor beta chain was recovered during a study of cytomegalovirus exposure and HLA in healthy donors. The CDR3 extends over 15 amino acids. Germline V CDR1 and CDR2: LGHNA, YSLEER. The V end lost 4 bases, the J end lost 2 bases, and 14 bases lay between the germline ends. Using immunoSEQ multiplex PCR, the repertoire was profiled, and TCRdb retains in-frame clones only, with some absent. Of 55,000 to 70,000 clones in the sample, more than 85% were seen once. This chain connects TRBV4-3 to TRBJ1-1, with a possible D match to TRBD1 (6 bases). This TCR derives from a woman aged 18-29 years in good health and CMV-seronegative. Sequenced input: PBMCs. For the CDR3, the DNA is TGCGCCAGCAGCCGGGGAACGGGGGGCAACACTGAAGCTTTCTTT. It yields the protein CASSRGTGGNTEAFF.